This entry describes one T cell receptor beta chain. This clone has more than one count but fewer than ten. The clone's antigen remains unknown. Qualities for individual bases were not recorded, and no much larger clone is one base off. The record originates from a study of beta chain features in type 1 diabetes (dated by TCRdb to about 2018). About the full investigation: No differences in mean age, gender distribution, total cell number or subset yield were found between patients and healthy donors. A total of 107,917,701 sorted cells were examined across all samples, and a strong correlation was observed between cell number per subset and RNA yield. The study compared the TCRB repertoires of sorted circulating CD4+ T cell subsets in recently diagnosed type 1 diabetes patients with those in matched healthy donors. Naive and central memory subsets were obtained from all 30 or so donors, but regulatory and stem cell-like memory subsets were isolated from only 8 patients and 8 healthy donors. Results the study describes overall, beyond this receptor: Because cDNA was sequenced instead of genomic DNA, highly expressing activated cells could be over-represented, though the groups showed no difference in activation or CD3 levels. Only small numbers of individuals were included in the HLA sub-analyses, which left unresolved whether HLA type had any influence on TCRB rearrangement. Type 1 diabetes patients showed a moderate but significant shortening of TCRB CDR3 length in all four CD4+ subsets. Shorter templates might have been favored by PCR, but patient and control samples were amplified and corrected together, so both groups would have been affected equally by any skew. At VDJ recombination sites, patients with type 1 diabetes made fewer insertions and deleted more nucleotides, a pattern implying thymic rearrangement abnormalities. Naive, central memory and regulatory TCRB repertoires appeared to be more similar among patients than among healthy donors.

Each donor gave one peripheral blood draw, averaging approximately 120 mL, which was collected into heparinised tubes. Naive, central memory, regulatory and stem cell-like memory CD4+ T cells were sorted on a BD FACSAria II using a panel including CD45RO, CCR7, CD25, CD127, CD95 and CD27. Every sorted population had a purity above 95%. Right away, PBMCs were isolated by Lymphoprep density gradient centrifugation and were stained directly, with no culture step. To minimize batch effects, samples were stained and sorted in pairs, one healthy donor with one patient per experiment. Trimming removed 2 bases from V and 5 bases from J; the gene matches leave 6 bases unexplained. The germline V gene yields SGHDT for CDR1 and YYEEEE for CDR2. From cysteine to phenylalanine, the CDR3 is 15 amino acids long. This entry keeps only the CDR3 DNA: 45 bases, framed from base 1. The High Capacity cDNA Reverse Transcription Kit was used to reverse transcribe all of the isolated RNA, meaning that expressed TCRB transcripts were what got sequenced. Deep immunoSEQ sequencing was performed on naive, central memory and regulatory T cell samples, with an average of about 4 million total reads per sample. Sorted cells were lysed in RLT buffer, and RNA was extracted using DNase-treated RNeasy Micro or Mini kits according to cell number. To prevent cross-contamination, each cell subset was processed individually, whereas patient and healthy donor samples were processed jointly. The immunoSEQ multiplex PCR was used to amplify TCRB sequences from cDNA, yielding 87-bp fragments that span the CDR3 region. Amplicons were sequenced on the Illumina HiSeq platform. The source study handled its data this way. Synthetic template baselines were used to correct PCR bias computationally, reads within Hamming distance 2 were collapsed together, and singletons that could not be merged were discarded. By aligning reads against IMGT, V, D and J genes, CDR3 length, and insertions or deletions at six rearrangement sites were assigned. Within each subset, clonotype counts were normalized to sorted cell number, and only after that were true diversity and Gini coefficients computed with the tcR R package. Repertoire sharing was quantified using the overlap coefficient calculated on TCRB nucleotide sequences. TCRdb's version of the immuneACCESS table is confined to in-frame rearrangements and falls short of the full clone set. An unresolved V gene accounts for under half of the shortfall where checked; the remainder is of unknown origin. D and trimming were read from the DNA, whereas the V and J calls and clone size are those reported in that table. The sample contains about 180,000 clones, about 7.8% of them found a single time. The top ten clones comprise more than 0.75% of the sample.

The sequencing sample was made of central memory CD4+ T cells from blood. This receptor was identified in a woman in her thirties or forties with type 1 diabetes. This sequence uses TRBV5-6 and TRBJ2-5; the junction holds 10 bases that match TRBD2. CDR3 loop: CASSFIAGGGETQYF. The nucleotide sequence reads TGTGCCAGCAGCTTTATAGCGGGAGGTGGGGAGACCCAGTACTTC.